This TCR beta chain was sequenced during a study of OX40 agonist ivuxolimab in advanced cancers. About the study: As their treatment, patients were administered ivuxolimab, an agonistic anti-OX40 (CD134) antibody. The eligibility criteria allowed prior anti-PD-1, anti-PD-L1 or anti-CTLA-4 therapy, and 30% to 45% had some.

This table comes from immunoSEQ multiplex PCR, and its TCRdb copy is limited to in-frame clones, with some not included. Among 30,000 to 45,000 clones, approximately 90% were seen once, and the ten largest hold less than 25%. Study findings and constraints: In CD8+ T cells, expanded clones were on average more numerous than in CD4+. CD4+ and CD8+ T cells in blood underwent clonal expansion by week 6 at 0.1 to 3.0 mg/kg.

On this clone: The antigen is undetermined.

V lost 4 bases to trimming and J lost 4 bases; unmatched junction nucleotides: 4. The CDR3 runs to 14 residues. The germline gives CDR1 MNHEY, CDR2 SMNVEV (reference sequence). This clonotype was sampled from an adult with an advanced solid tumor such as melanoma, head and neck, liver or kidney cancer. The sample here was CD4+ or CD8+ T cells sorted from blood, taken in a trial of the OX40 agonist ivuxolimab. The genes are TRBV27 and TRBJ1-2; TRBD1 aligns across 9 bases. In DNA, the CDR3 is TGTGCCAGCAGTTCTACAGGGGGCTTCTATGGCTACACCTTC. This codes for CASSSTGGFYGYTF.